This record covers a single TCR beta chain. This sample was included in a study of blood T cell repertoires in COVID-19. Looking at the study overall: The cDNA or gDNA used as material had been derived from T cells, B-cell-depleted T cells, or PBMCs.

The CDR3 spans 15 residues. Trimming took off 4 bases at V and 5 bases at J, with 18 bases between the two ends. Germline V lookup: CDR1 SGDLS, CDR2 YYNGEE. Produced via immunoSEQ multiplex PCR; TCRdb's table is partial and in-frame only. The top ten hold over 3% of the sample, which has just over 150,000 clones, 75% to 90% seen once. Sequenced: peripheral blood. This TCR derives from a human donor with acute or convalescent COVID-19. The donor label of this sample is uncertain. The chain is built from TRBV9 and TRBJ1-1; weak D call: TRBD1 (5 bases). DNA for the CDR3: TGTGCCAGCAGCAGGCGGGACTCCGGCGGTACTGAAGCTTTCTTT. It is translated as CASSRRDSGGTEAFF.